This TCR beta chain was found in a study of shared clonotypes between healthy human individuals. Measured with immunoSEQ multiplex PCR; TCRdb has only the in-frame clones, and not every one. The sample includes approximately 1,500,000 clones, about 98% of them seen just once. This CDR3 is 15 amino acids long. Germline V CDR1 and CDR2: MNHEY, SMNVEV (reference sequence). V trimming: 5 bases; J trimming: 5 bases; junction bases outside the gene matches: 6. Material for sequencing was naive CD4+ T cells sorted from blood. Subset noted: CD45RA+ positively selected. The clonotype was recovered from a man aged 25-40 years in good health. The chain joins TRBV27 to TRBJ2-7; TRBD2 agrees at 13 bases. The CDR3 is CASSRGLAGINEQYF. The CDR3 DNA sequence: TGTGCCAGCAGTCGGGGACTAGCGGGGATCAACGAGCAGTACTTC.